This TCR beta chain was captured by sequencing in a study of cytotoxic CD8 clonotypes in ibrutinib-treated CLL. Measured with immunoSEQ multiplex PCR; TCRdb has only the in-frame clones, and not every one. The sample records roughly 150,000 clones, about 76% being singletons. Trimming cost V 0 bases and J 7 bases, with 5 bases left between them. Germline V gene lookup returns CDR1 SGHRS and CDR2 YFSETQ. This CDR3 has 13 residues. The sequenced sample was PBMCs, obtained after 24 months of ibrutinib treatment. The V gene is TRBV5-1, the J gene TRBJ1-6, with D hard to call. The receptor was derived from a human donor with chronic lymphocytic leukemia. The CDR3 region is CASSLAGNSPLHF. CDR3 DNA: TGCGCCAGCAGCTTGGCGGGAAATTCACCCCTCCACTTT.